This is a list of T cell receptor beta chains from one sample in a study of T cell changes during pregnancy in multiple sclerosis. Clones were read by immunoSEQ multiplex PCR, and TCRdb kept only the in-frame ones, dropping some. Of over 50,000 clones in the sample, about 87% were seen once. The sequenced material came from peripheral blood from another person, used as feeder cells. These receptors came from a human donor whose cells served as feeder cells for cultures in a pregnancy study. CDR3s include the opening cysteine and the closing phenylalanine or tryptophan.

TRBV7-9,CASSTGTSGRIYNEQFF
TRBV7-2,CASSLASPGSGTDTQYF
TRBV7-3,CASSPSLAGEGEQYF
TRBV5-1,CASSPGRGEEKLFF
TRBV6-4,CASSERLYYNEQFF
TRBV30,CAWSVGVTANYGYTF
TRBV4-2,CASSQEVLAGRSYEQYF
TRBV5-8,CATEDPGTSYNEQFF
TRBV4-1,CASSQGDSSYNEQFF
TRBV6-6,CASSPHATGDKLGYF
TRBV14,CASSQIQGRWETQYF
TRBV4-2,CASSPGTSSTDTQYF
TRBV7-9,CASSPRGIIGSYNEQFF